The present entry profiles one T cell receptor beta chain with its context. What it binds is not known. V was pared by 4 bases and J by 5 bases, with 7 bases of the junction left unmatched. There are 14 residues in the CDR3. Germline values: CDR1 SGHRS, CDR2 YFSETQ. The data are from a study of cytomegalovirus exposure and HLA in healthy donors. Study-wide results and limits: It is likely that the observed cluster of highly shared sequence variants was a sequencing artifact. Specificity for CMV antigens was confirmed in vitro for a few of the CMV-associated chains.

PCR primers comprised 60 Vbeta and 13 Jbeta primers. The repertoire was sequenced with immunoSEQ multiplex PCR; TCRdb's copy has only in-frame clones and lacks some. The table includes approximately 110,000 clones, 74% detected once. The sequencing sample was made of PBMCs. The rearrangement joins TRBV5-1 to TRBJ1-1, with TRBD1 identical over 8 bases. The origin of this receptor is a man between 50 and 59 years old in good health and CMV-seropositive. This chain's CDR3 is CASSPRTGRTEAFF. The CDR3 coding sequence is TGCGCCAGCAGCCCGCGGACAGGGAGAACTGAAGCTTTCTTT.